These T cell receptor beta chains were read from a single sample in a study of shared clonotypes between healthy human individuals. This table comes from immunoSEQ multiplex PCR, and its TCRdb copy is limited to in-frame clones, with some not included. The sample records 2 million or so clones, roughly 95% being singletons. The sample comprised naive CD8+ T cells sorted from blood. The receptors derive from a man between 18 and 29 years old in good health. Each CDR3 is given with its conserved first and last residue. The size field is filled for only some rows; it gives once, few, many or a size class.

cdr3_length	v_call	clone_size	j_call	cdr3_aa
16	TRBV4-1	.	TRBJ2-5	CASSQGPAGLLETQYF
17	TRBV5-4	.	TRBJ2-7	CASSWGPGTRDTYEQYF
17	TRBV6-1	.	TRBJ1-5	CASSEEVDRASNQPQHF
12	TRBV5-1	.	TRBJ2-5	CASSWDQETQYF
14	TRBV6-1	once	TRBJ1-4	CASRGVATNEKLFF
14	TRBV5-8	once	TRBJ2-7	CASSFSGTGYEQYF
13	TRBV11-2	.	TRBJ2-5	CASERENMETQYF
13	TRBV6-5	.	TRBJ2-1	CASSQGLADEQFF
15	TRBV6-5	.	TRBJ2-3	CASRMTTEGTDTQYF
16	TRBV14	.	TRBJ1-2	CASSQDNNGPWYGYTF
12	TRBV25-1	.	TRBJ1-5	CASRGADQPQHF
14	TRBV5-4	.	TRBJ1-2	CASSLFGSYYGYTF
16	TRBV27	.	TRBJ1-6	CASSPVGSSYNSPLHF
14	TRBV19	.	TRBJ1-1	CASSISSSNTEAFF
14	TRBV5-6	few	TRBJ2-7	CASSFDGAPYEQYF
16	TRBV27	.	TRBJ1-2	CASSGLTGQGPYGYTF
14	TRBV7-9	few	TRBJ1-5	CASSPILGNQPQHF
14	TRBV2	.	TRBJ2-7	CASSEEGEFYEQYF
13	TRBV9	.	TRBJ2-7	CASSEGLFYEQYF
15	TRBV7-6	.	TRBJ2-7	CASSLALGMTYEQYF
15	TRBV19	.	TRBJ2-3	CASSIGTSGADTQYF
15	TRBV7-6	.	TRBJ2-2	CASMPVGVNTGELFF
14	TRBV25-1	.	TRBJ2-1	CASSLTGPIWEQFF
14	TRBV6-5	.	TRBJ1-2	CASRGDRLDYGYTF
13	TRBV2	.	TRBJ2-2	CASDGVNTGELFF
17	TRBV6-4	.	TRBJ1-5	CASSDPRGAGGNQPQHF
16	TRBV9	.	TRBJ2-5	CASSPRGGGGQETQYF
14	TRBV5-4	.	TRBJ2-7	CASSLEQGIYEQYF
14	TRBV27	.	TRBJ2-5	CASSLLGSRETQYF
15	TRBV15	.	TRBJ2-5	CATSSLPIGVETQYF
13	TRBV5-4	.	TRBJ2-7	CASSSRGGDEQYF
16	TRBV28	.	TRBJ1-4	CASSLSPPVQNEKLFF
15	TRBV5-6	.	TRBJ2-1	CASTFSGGTYNEQFF
14	TRBV28	.	TRBJ2-2	CASSPRGRTGELFF
13	TRBV7-9	.	TRBJ1-1	CASSLGVYPEAFF
14	TRBV28	once	TRBJ2-7	CASSRGDGYYEQYF
16	TRBV6-4	once	TRBJ1-2	CASSDGQAGEVHGYTF
14	TRBV5-6	once	TRBJ2-7	CASSLVAGGLVQYF
16	TRBV27	.	TRBJ2-5	CASSFGGGELMETQYF
15	TRBV18	.	TRBJ2-3	CASSPPAGDTDTQYF
13	TRBV2	.	TRBJ2-5	CASSDSGKETQYF
19	TRBV11-2	once	TRBJ2-5	CASSLASRDSKLTQETQYF
15	TRBV4-1	.	TRBJ2-7	CASSQALDGPYEQYF
15	TRBV29-1	.	TRBJ2-7	CSVEDRGQGSYEQYF
16	TRBV5-6	.	TRBJ2-3	CASSLVGSTSTDTQYF
13	TRBV6-6	.	TRBJ2-7	CASRGSTSYEQYF
16	TRBV4-1	.	TRBJ2-7	CASSQATSGYSYEQYF
13	TRBV29-1	.	TRBJ2-6	CSVLDPGANVLTF
16	TRBV7-9	.	TRBJ1-2	CASSLNTGGRGNGYTF
13	TRBV4-1	.	TRBJ1-2	CASSQENLYGYTF
16	TRBV7-8	.	TRBJ2-7	CASSFTGTGKGYEQYF
13	TRBV7-9	.	TRBJ2-7	CASSAGLAYEQYF
12	TRBV27	.	TRBJ2-7	CASSSFLDEQYF
14	TRBV9	.	TRBJ2-3	CASSVVPGADTQYF
16	TRBV13	.	TRBJ2-5	CASSGQMSGNSQTQYF
12	TRBV7-9	.	TRBJ1-1	CASSPDRVEAFF
13	TRBV7-9	.	TRBJ1-1	CASSILLGTEAFF
15	TRBV7-9	.	TRBJ2-7	CASSLLRPNGDEQYF
14	TRBV30	.	TRBJ2-5	CAWSILGRAETQYF